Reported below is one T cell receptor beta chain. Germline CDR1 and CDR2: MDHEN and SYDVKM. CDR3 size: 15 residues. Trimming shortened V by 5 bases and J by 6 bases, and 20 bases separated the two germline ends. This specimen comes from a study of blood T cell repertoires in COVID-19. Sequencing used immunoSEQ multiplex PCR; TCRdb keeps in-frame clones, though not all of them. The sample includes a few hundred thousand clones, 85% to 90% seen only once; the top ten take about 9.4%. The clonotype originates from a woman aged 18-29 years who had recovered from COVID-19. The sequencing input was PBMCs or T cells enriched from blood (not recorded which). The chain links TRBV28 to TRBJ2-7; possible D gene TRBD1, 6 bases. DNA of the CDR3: TGTGCCAGCAGTCCCCCTTATGGGGGCTCGGGCGAGCAGTACTTC. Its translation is CASSPPYGGSGEQYF.